Below are 4 T cell receptor beta chains sequenced from a single sample in a study of human T cells and chemical hapten exposure. Via MiXCR, TCRdb re-called the RACE reads, giving one row per CDR3 protein. The table shows some 87,000 distinct CDR3 sequences, with approximately 10% occurring only once. This sample's time point: patch test 1, 2 weeks after DPC sensitization. As to treatment: therapeutic diphenylcyclopropenone sensitization with weekly scalp DPC. The sample was whole blood, taken in connection with sensitization to the hapten diphenylcyclopropenone (DPC). Receptor source: a woman aged 45-59 years with alopecia areata. Some clones in this sample may be carry-over from other donors' samples.

J is TRBJ2-1 and V is TRBV4-2; 10 nucleotides line up with TRBD2. The CDR3 length is 17 residues. The ends lost 0 bases at V and 8 bases at J; junction bases unmatched: 10. CDR1 is LGHNA and CDR2 is YNFKEQ in the germline V gene. CDR3: CASSQDSLAGEGYEQFF. In nucleotides, the CDR3 is TGTGCCAGCAGCCAAGATTCCCTAGCGGGGGAGGGTTATGAGCAGTTCTTC.

This clonotype was seen only a few times. The chain is built from TRBV6-5 and TRBJ1-1; no reliable D call. Germline V gives CDR1 MNHEY, CDR2 SVGAGI. The CDR3 sequence is 11 residues long. V lost 5 bases and J lost 5, with 6 bases in between. The CDR3 loop is CASSQWTEAFF. The CDR3 DNA is TGTGCCAGCAGTCAGTGGACTGAAGCTTTCTTT.

This chain links TRBV29-1 with TRBJ2-7, with D unclear. Germline values: CDR1 SQVTM, CDR2 ANQGSEA. With 1 base removed from V and 2 bases from J, the gap between germline ends came to 6 bases. There are 12 residues in the CDR3. The CDR3 DNA follows: TGCAGCGTTGAAGTTAGTCCCTACGAGCAGTACTTC. Residues: CSVEVSPYEQYF.

This clonotype was found a few times. The chain uses TRBV20-1 and TRBJ2-4; D possibly corresponds to TRBD1 (6 bases). From germline, CDR1 is DFQATT and CDR2 SNEGSKA (reference sequence). The CDR3 is 12 residues long. V was trimmed by 6 bases and J by 8 bases, leaving 14 bases between them. As DNA, the CDR3 is TGCAGTGCGTTCAGGGGTAGCTACATTCAGTACTTC. Protein sequence: CSAFRGSYIQYF.